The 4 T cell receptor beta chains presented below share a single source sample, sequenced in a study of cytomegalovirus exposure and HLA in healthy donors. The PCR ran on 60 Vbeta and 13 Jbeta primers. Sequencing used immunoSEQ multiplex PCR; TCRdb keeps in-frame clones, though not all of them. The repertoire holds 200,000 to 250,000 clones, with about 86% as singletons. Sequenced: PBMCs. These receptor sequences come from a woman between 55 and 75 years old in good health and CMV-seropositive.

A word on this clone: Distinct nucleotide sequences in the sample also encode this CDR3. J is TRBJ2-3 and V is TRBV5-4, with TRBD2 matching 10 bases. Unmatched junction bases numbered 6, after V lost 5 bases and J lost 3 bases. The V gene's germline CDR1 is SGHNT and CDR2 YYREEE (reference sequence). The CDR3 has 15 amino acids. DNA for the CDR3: TGTGCCAGCAGTAGAGCGGGAGGGCTTACAGATACGCAGTATTTT. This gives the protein CASSRAGGLTDTQYF.

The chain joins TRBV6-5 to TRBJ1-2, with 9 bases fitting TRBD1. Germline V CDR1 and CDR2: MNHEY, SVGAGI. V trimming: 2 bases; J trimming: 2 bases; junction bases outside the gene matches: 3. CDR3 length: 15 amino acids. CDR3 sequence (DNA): TGTGCCAGCAGTTACCGGGACAGGGCCAACTATGGCTACACCTTC. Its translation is CASSYRDRANYGYTF.

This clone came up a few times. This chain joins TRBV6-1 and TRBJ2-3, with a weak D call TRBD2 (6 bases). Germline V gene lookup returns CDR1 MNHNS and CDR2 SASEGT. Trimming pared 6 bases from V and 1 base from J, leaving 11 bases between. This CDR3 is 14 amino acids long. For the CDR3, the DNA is TGTGCCAGCAGGGCGGGAACGGGCACAGATACGCAGTATTTT. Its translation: CASRAGTGTDTQYF.

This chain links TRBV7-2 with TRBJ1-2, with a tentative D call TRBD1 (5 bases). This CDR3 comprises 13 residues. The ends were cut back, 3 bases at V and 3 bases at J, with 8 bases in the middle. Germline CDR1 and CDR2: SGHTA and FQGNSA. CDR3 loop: CASSLTDYYGYTF. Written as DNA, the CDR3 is TGTGCCAGCAGCTTGACAGATTACTATGGCTACACCTTC.